The sequence of this T cell receptor beta chain was determined in a study of graft-versus-host responses after intestinal transplantation. Study overall: Transplant recipients had multivisceral, liver-intestinal, or isolated intestinal grafts. Induction using anti-thymocyte globulin, followed by tacrolimus and steroids for two to three years, was given to all recipients.

Germline lookup yields CDR1 SGHRS and CDR2 YFSETQ. Trimming stripped 5 bases from V and 5 bases from J, with 16 bases between. The CDR3 is 14 amino acids. Repertoires were generated with immunoSEQ multiplex PCR, while TCRdb's copy carries only in-frame clones and drops some. The repertoire includes tens of thousands of clones, about 85% of them detected once, and about 20% sits in the top ten. Lamina propria and intraepithelial lymphocytes were released by processing graft tissue. Only a few counts were recorded for this clone. Sequencing used ileum tissue, obtained less than 210 days after intestinal transplant. The chain couples TRBV5-1 to TRBJ2-5; a weak D match, TRBD2 (5 bases). The sequence was collected from a human patient who received an intestinal transplant, so some T cells may come from the graft donor. DNA of the CDR3: TGCGCCAGCAGAGAGGGCACGGCGACGGAGACCCAGTACTTC. Translating gives CASREGTATETQYF.